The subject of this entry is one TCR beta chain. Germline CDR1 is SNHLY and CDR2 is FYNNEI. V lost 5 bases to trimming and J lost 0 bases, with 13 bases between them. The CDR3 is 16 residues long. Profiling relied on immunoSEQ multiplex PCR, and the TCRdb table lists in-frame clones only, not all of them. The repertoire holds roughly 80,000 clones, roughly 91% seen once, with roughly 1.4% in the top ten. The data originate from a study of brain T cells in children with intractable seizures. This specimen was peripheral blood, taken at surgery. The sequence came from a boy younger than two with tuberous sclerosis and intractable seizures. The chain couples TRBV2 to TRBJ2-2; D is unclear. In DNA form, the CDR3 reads TGTGCCAGCAGTCAAAACTTCCGCGCGAACACCGGGGAGCTGTTTTTT. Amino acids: CASSQNFRANTGELFF.